This TCR beta chain stems from a study of cytomegalovirus exposure and HLA in healthy donors. Study summary: The Caucasian-associated ancestry cluster contained about 80% of the approximately 400 genotyped donors. Study-level results: An ancestry cluster, one associated with Asian ancestry, reportedly showed fewer N-insertions than the roughly 670-donor mean in a later analysis.

This clone was counted a few times. Its antigen is not identified. Amplification used 60 Vbeta primers and 13 Jbeta primers. Original analysis: Unique TCR beta chains numbered roughly 83 million in a later analysis, with around 10 million shared. The repertoire was sequenced with immunoSEQ multiplex PCR; TCRdb's copy has only in-frame clones and lacks some. V, J and clone size are those of that table, while D and trimming were read from the DNA. The data hold more than 35,000 clones, with around 50% observed a single time. The origin of this receptor is a woman in her thirties or forties in good health and CMV-seropositive. Sequencing was performed on PBMCs.

CDR3 protein: CASSQTSGGVETQYF. CDR3 bases: TGCGCCAGCAGCCAGACTAGCGGGGGGGTGGAGACCCAGTACTTC. The gene calls are TRBV5-1 and TRBJ2-5; TRBD2 aligns across 14 bases. The CDR3 runs 15 residues. J lost 5 bases, V lost 4 bases, and 4 bases had no gene match. Germline V gene sequence: CDR1 SGHRS, CDR2 YFSETQ.